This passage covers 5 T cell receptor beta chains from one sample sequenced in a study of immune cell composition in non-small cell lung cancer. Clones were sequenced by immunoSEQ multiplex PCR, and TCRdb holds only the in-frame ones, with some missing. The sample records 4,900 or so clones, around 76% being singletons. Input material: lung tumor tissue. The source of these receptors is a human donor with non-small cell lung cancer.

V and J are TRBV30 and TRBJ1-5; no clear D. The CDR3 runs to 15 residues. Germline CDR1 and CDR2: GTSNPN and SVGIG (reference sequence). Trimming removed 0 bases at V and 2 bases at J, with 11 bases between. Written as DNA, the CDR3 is TGTGCCTGGAGTGTAGAGGGATGGCGCAATCAGCCCCAGCATTTT. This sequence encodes CAWSVEGWRNQPQHF.

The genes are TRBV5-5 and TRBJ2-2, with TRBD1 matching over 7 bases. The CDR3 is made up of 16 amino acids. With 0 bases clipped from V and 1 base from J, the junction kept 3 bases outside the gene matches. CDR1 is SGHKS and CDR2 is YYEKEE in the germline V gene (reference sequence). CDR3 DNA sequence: TGTGCCAGCAGCTTGGTAGGACAGGTGAACACCGGGGAGCTGTTTTTT. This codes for CASSLVGQVNTGELFF.

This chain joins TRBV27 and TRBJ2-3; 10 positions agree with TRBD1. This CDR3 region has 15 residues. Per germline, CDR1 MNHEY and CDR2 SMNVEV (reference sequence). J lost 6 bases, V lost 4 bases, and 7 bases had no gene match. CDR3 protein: CASSSRTGGVDTQYF. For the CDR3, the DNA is TGTGCCAGCAGTTCCCGGACAGGGGGGGTTGATACGCAGTATTTT.

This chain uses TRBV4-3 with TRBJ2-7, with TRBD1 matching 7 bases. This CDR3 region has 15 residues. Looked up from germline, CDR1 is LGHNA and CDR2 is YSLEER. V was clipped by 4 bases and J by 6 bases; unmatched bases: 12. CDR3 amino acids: CASSPDRASGCEQYF. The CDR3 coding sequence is TGCGCCAGCAGCCCAGACAGGGCGTCGGGCTGCGAGCAGTACTTC.

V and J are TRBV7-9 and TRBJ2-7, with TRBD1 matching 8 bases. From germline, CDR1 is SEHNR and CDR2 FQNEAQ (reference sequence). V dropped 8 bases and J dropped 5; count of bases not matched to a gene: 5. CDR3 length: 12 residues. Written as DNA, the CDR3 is TGTGCCAGCGGCCCGACAGGGGACGAGCAGTACTTC. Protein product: CASGPTGDEQYF.